Shown below are 21 T cell receptor beta chains from a single sample sequenced in a study of cytomegalovirus exposure and HLA in healthy donors. Primers for the PCR totalled 60 Vbeta and 13 Jbeta. The protocol was immunoSEQ multiplex PCR, while the TCRdb copy is restricted to in-frame clones and leaves out a portion. This sample carries tens of thousands of clones, with more than 5% going to the ten biggest clones. The sample was PBMCs. These TCRs come from a man aged 25 to 40 in good health and CMV-seropositive.

With regard to this clone: The junction does not match germline at one end; this may be a read error. The chain uses TRBV4-1 and TRBJ1-1; a weak D match, TRBD1 (6 bases). The CDR3 loop spans 15 amino acids. Germline V gene data show CDR1 as MGHRA and CDR2 as YSYEKL. This chain's CDR3 is CASSQKQGAITEDFF. Here the CDR3 DNA reads TGCGCCAGCAGCCAGAAACAGGGAGCCATCACTGAAGATTTCTTT.

This chain connects TRBV5-1 to TRBJ1-5; no clear D. Germline V gene lookup returns CDR1 SGHRS and CDR2 YFSETQ. The V end was cut by 1 base, the J end by 7 bases, with 18 bases between. This CDR3 is 16 amino acids long. CDR3 protein: CASSLLDGEFEQPQHF. The CDR3, as DNA: TGCGCCAGCAGCTTGCTTGACGGGGAATTTGAACAGCCCCAGCATTTT. The full variable domain, with the rest looked up from reference TRBV5-1 and TRBJ1-5, is KAGVTQTPRYLIKTRGQQVTLSCSPISGHRSVSWYQQTPGQGLQFLFEYFSETQRNKGNFPGRFSGRQFSNSRSEMNVSTLELGDSALYLCASSLLDGEFEQPQHFGDGTRLSIL.

This chain uses TRBV5-1 with TRBJ2-5; maybe TRBD2 (6 bases). The CDR3 covers 14 residues. Trimming removed 0 bases at V and 5 bases at J, with 11 bases between. From germline, CDR1 is SGHRS and CDR2 YFSETQ. The CDR3 region is CASSLGLVGETQYF. The DNA for the CDR3 is TGCGCCAGCAGCTTGGGACTAGTTGGGGAGACCCAGTACTTC. Full variable domain (missing parts from reference TRBV5-1 and TRBJ2-5): KAGVTQTPRYLIKTRGQQVTLSCSPISGHRSVSWYQQTPGQGLQFLFEYFSETQRNKGNFPGRFSGRQFSNSRSEMNVSTLELGDSALYLCASSLGLVGETQYFGPGTRLLVL.

This chain uses TRBV30 with TRBJ2-1; D gene ambiguous. The CDR3 sequence is 14 residues long. V lost 2 bases and J lost 3, with 11 bases in between. In germline, CDR1 is GTSNPN, CDR2 SVGIG (reference sequence). The CDR3 DNA sequence: TGTGCCTGGAGTCTTCTTGGGCTCTACAATGAGCAGTTCTTC. Amino acid sequence: CAWSLLGLYNEQFF. Looking up the rest from reference TRBV30 and TRBJ2-1 gives the full variable domain: SQTIHQWPATLVQPVGSPLSLECTVEGTSNPNLYWYRQAAGRGLQLLFYSVGIGQISSEVPQNLSASRPQDRQFILSSKKLLLSDSGFYLCAWSLLGLYNEQFFGPGTRLTVL.

This chain joins TRBV6-5 and TRBJ2-7; TRBD1 aligns across 11 bases. This CDR3 is built from 15 residues. The J segment lost 3 bases and the V segment lost 6 bases, leaving 7 bases of the junction unmatched. Germline-derived CDR1 and CDR2 are MNHEY and SVGAGI. The CDR3 region is CASRVSGTGGYEQYF. The CDR3 DNA reads TGTGCCAGCAGAGTTTCCGGGACAGGGGGCTACGAGCAGTACTTC.

The J gene is TRBJ1-3, the V gene TRBV6-6, with TRBD1 identical over 7 bases. J was trimmed by 4 bases and V by 8 bases; bases with no gene match: 5. The CDR3 has 13 residues. From germline, CDR1 is MNHNY and CDR2 SVGAGI (reference sequence). CDR3 sequence (DNA): TGTGCCAGCTCCCCGGGACAGGGAAACACCATATATTTT. Translated, it gives CASSPGQGNTIYF.

The rearrangement joins TRBV10-2 to TRBJ2-7; 8 positions agree with TRBD2. Germline V gene sequence: CDR1 WSHSY, CDR2 SAAADI. The CDR3 covers 15 residues. V lost 3 bases, J lost 2 bases, and 6 bases stayed unmatched. CDR3 loop: CASSEQAGVAYEQYF. CDR3 DNA sequence: TGCGCCAGCAGTGAACAAGCGGGAGTTGCCTACGAGCAGTACTTC.

The chain links TRBV19 to TRBJ1-1, with TRBD1 matching 11 bases. The CDR3 has 15 residues. V lost 3 bases and J lost 5; bases outside the gene matches: 5. CDR1 is LNHDA and CDR2 is SQIVND in the germline V gene (reference sequence). CDR3 coding DNA: TGTGCCAGTAGTATTGGGACAGGGGGGAAGACTGAAGCTTTCTTT. Amino acids: CASSIGTGGKTEAFF.

The chain recombines TRBV7-2 with TRBJ1-4, with D possibly matching TRBD1 (5 bases). The CDR3 consists of 16 residues. V lost 2 bases and J lost 3, with 13 bases in between. Looked up from germline, CDR1 is SGHTA and CDR2 is FQGNSA. The CDR3 sequence is CASSLTAGLANEKLFF. CDR3 in DNA: TGTGCCAGCAGCTTAACAGCAGGGCTAGCTAATGAAAAACTGTTTTTT.

For this clone: Mismatch with germline at one junction end may stem from a read error. The J gene is TRBJ2-1, the V gene TRBV7-7, with 7 bases identical to TRBD2. The germline V gene has CDR1 SSHAT and CDR2 FNYEAQ (reference sequence). There are 15 residues in the CDR3. The CDR3 DNA reads TGTGCTAGCAGCTTAACGGCGGGAGATACGAATGAGCAGTTCTTC. It specifies CASSLTAGDTNEQFF.

The V and J genes are TRBV2 and TRBJ1-4; 8 bases line up with TRBD1. This CDR3 region has 13 residues. The germline V gene has CDR1 SNHLY and CDR2 FYNNEI. The trim removed 6 bases at V and 8 bases at J, leaving 5 bases unmatched. The CDR3 nucleotides read TGTGCCAGCAGCGGACAGGGAGGGGAAAAACTGTTTTTT. This sequence encodes CASSGQGGEKLFF.

This chain joins TRBV30 and TRBJ2-7, with D perhaps TRBD2 (5 bases). The CDR3 totals 13 residues. Germline lookup yields CDR1 GTSNPN and CDR2 SVGIG (reference sequence). Between the trimmed V and J ends, which lost 6 bases and 2 bases, there was a span of 14 bases. CDR3 in amino acids: CACSGITTYEQYF. In DNA form, the CDR3 reads TGTGCCTGTTCGGGAATCACCACCTACGAGCAGTACTTC.

The chain couples TRBV19 to TRBJ2-7; no clear D gene. Germline values: CDR1 LNHDA, CDR2 SQIVND (reference sequence). The V end was cut by 0 bases, the J end by 3 bases, with 9 bases between. CDR3 length: 14 amino acids. The CDR3 DNA reads TGTGCCAGTAGTATAGACAGACAAGTCTACGAGCAGTACTTC. This encodes CASSIDRQVYEQYF.

The chain couples TRBV6-5 to TRBJ1-5, with D possibly being TRBD1 (5 bases). Trimming took 8 bases from V and 3 from J, leaving 14 bases between them. The CDR3 totals 14 residues. Germline lookup yields CDR1 MNHEY and CDR2 SVGAGI. The DNA for the CDR3 is TGTGCCAGCCAGGATGGGGCCCTCAATCAGCCCCAGCATTTT. This sequence encodes CASQDGALNQPQHF.

The rearrangement links TRBV11-2 to TRBJ2-1; 16 bases align to TRBD2. This CDR3 comprises 18 residues. V lost 1 base, J lost 9 bases, and 9 bases stayed unmatched. Per the germline V gene, CDR1 is SGHAT and CDR2 is FQNNGV. CDR3 coding DNA: TGTGCCAGCAGCTTAGCCCCCGGGACTAGCGGGAGGGCCATTGAGCAGTTCTTC. It codes for CASSLAPGTSGRAIEQFF.

The chain uses TRBV9 and TRBJ1-4; 8 bases line up with TRBD1. The germline V gene encodes CDR1 SGDLS and CDR2 YYNGEE. The trim removed 4 bases at V and 4 bases at J, leaving 21 bases unmatched. This CDR3 has 20 residues. In DNA, the CDR3 is TGTGCCAGCAGCACCCAATCTCACCGGGCAGGGGGCGAGCTTAATGAAAAACTGTTTTTT. Amino acids: CASSTQSHRAGGELNEKLFF.

Remarks on this clone: Other DNA sequences in the same sample also yield this CDR3. The rearrangement uses TRBV5-1 and TRBJ2-3; D is ambiguous. The V gene lost 3 bases and the J gene lost 0 bases, with 11 bases spanning the gap. The CDR3 length is 15 residues. Germline-derived CDR1 and CDR2 are SGHRS and YFSETQ. This chain's CDR3 is CASSSTVTSTDTQYF. The CDR3, as DNA: TGCGCCAGCAGCTCGACTGTAACTAGCACAGATACGCAGTATTTT. Full variable domain (outside the CDR3, taken from reference TRBV5-1 and TRBJ2-3): KAGVTQTPRYLIKTRGQQVTLSCSPISGHRSVSWYQQTPGQGLQFLFEYFSETQRNKGNFPGRFSGRQFSNSRSEMNVSTLELGDSALYLCASSSTVTSTDTQYFGPGTRLTVL.

The V call is TRBV6-5, the J call TRBJ2-3; D gene uncertain. Deletions cut 2 bases from V and 1 base from J, with 10 bases between. The CDR3 contains 15 residues. Germline loops: CDR1 MNHEY, CDR2 SVGAGI. In DNA, the CDR3 is TGTGCCAGCAGTTACGGTTGGGCAGGCACAGATACGCAGTATTTT. Translating it yields CASSYGWAGTDTQYF.

The rearrangement links TRBV7-3 to TRBJ2-1, with TRBD2 as a possible D gene (6 bases). Deletions cut 2 bases from V and 2 bases from J, with 13 bases between. There are 16 residues in the CDR3. Germline loops: CDR1 SGHTA, CDR2 FQGTGA. CDR3 sequence reads: CASSLAVGGPYNEQFF. CDR3 coding DNA: TGTGCCAGCAGCTTAGCTGTCGGGGGACCCTACAATGAGCAGTTCTTC.

This sequence joins TRBV6-1 and TRBJ2-7; D gene unclear. Germline V lookup: CDR1 MNHNS, CDR2 SASEGT. This CDR3 spans 12 amino acids. The germline V and J ends were trimmed by 4 bases and 1 base, with 5 bases remaining between them. CDR3 region: CASSGQSYEQYF. The CDR3 region has the DNA TGTGCCAGCAGTGGGCAGTCCTACGAGCAGTACTTC.

The chain carries TRBV6-5 and TRBJ2-5; D might be TRBD2 (6 bases). This CDR3 is built from 14 residues. Germline CDR1 and CDR2: MNHEY and SVGAGI. Trimming took off 4 bases at V and 1 base at J, with 10 bases between the two ends. The CDR3 loop is CASSLRDVQETQYF. CDR3 in DNA: TGTGCCAGCAGTTTGCGGGACGTCCAAGAGACCCAGTACTTC.